These 32 T cell receptor beta chains were sequenced from one sample in a study of blood T cell repertoires in COVID-19. TCRdb's copy holds only in-frame clones and misses some; the assay was immunoSEQ multiplex PCR. Seen here are 50,000 or so clones, 85% to 95% observed once, and the top ten hold about 10%. The sequenced material came from peripheral blood. These receptors were collected from a woman aged 80 or over with acute or convalescent COVID-19.

The rearrangement joins TRBV5-1 to TRBJ2-1; 9 positions agree with TRBD2. The CDR3 has 16 residues. V trimming: 4 bases; J trimming: 0 bases; junction bases outside the gene matches: 5. The germline gives CDR1 SGHRS, CDR2 YFSETQ. The CDR3 DNA reads TGCGCCAGCAGCGGTAGCGGGGGAAGCTCCTACAATGAGCAGTTCTTC. Its protein is CASSGSGGSSYNEQFF.

The chain recombines TRBV3-1 (or the pseudogene TRBV3-2) with TRBJ2-7; 13 bases fit TRBD2. Germline V gene data show CDR1 as LGHDT and CDR2 as YNNKEL (reference sequence). The CDR3 covers 14 residues. Trimming removed 8 bases from V and 7 bases from J; junction bases left unmatched: 8. The CDR3 sequence: CASGTSGRAREQYF. The CDR3 DNA is TGTGCCAGCGGAACTAGCGGGAGGGCCCGTGAGCAGTACTTC.

The V gene is TRBV6-4, the J gene TRBJ2-3; 7 bases are a match to TRBD2. From germline, CDR1 is MRHNA and CDR2 SNTAGT. With V trimmed by 0 bases and J by 2 bases, 2 bases remained unmatched. CDR3 length equals 15 residues. The CDR3 region has the DNA TGTGCCAGCAGTGACTCGGGGACTACCACAGATACGCAGTATTTT. Its protein product is CASSDSGTTTDTQYF.

The chain couples TRBV6-2 or TRBV6-3 to TRBJ2-7; 7 nucleotides agree with TRBD1. J gave up 3 bases and V 5 bases, and 7 bases lay outside the gene matches. This CDR3 has 14 amino acids. CDR1 is MNHEY and CDR2 is SVGEGT in the germline V gene. DNA for the CDR3: TGTGCCAGCAGTCCCGACAGGGTCGTCTACGAGCAGTACTTC. This translates into CASSPDRVVYEQYF.

This chain uses TRBV29-1 with TRBJ2-1, with 7 positions matching TRBD2. The CDR3 spans 11 residues. Germline CDR1 SQVTM, CDR2 ANQGSEA. With 3 bases clipped from V and 10 bases from J, the junction kept 3 bases outside the gene matches. Here the CDR3 reads CSVELAAEQFF. DNA of the CDR3: TGCAGCGTTGAGCTAGCGGCCGAGCAGTTCTTC.

This clone has a single count. The V gene is TRBV6-2 or TRBV6-3, the J gene TRBJ2-5, with no clear D. The V gene lost 5 bases and the J gene lost 7 bases, with 8 bases spanning the gap. The germline V gene has CDR1 MNHEY and CDR2 SVGEGT. CDR3 length: 11 residues. The CDR3 coding sequence is TGTGCCAGCAGTACCGCCGGGACCCAGTACTTC. Translated, it gives CASSTAGTQYF.

The rearrangement links TRBV19 to TRBJ2-7; 10 bases are a match to TRBD1. The germline CDR1 and CDR2 sequences are LNHDA and SQIVND (reference sequence). After removal of 3 bases from V and 3 bases from J, the junction contained 8 bases not matched to a gene. The CDR3 length is 16 residues. CDR3 sequence reads: CASSIFGQGDRYEQYF. The CDR3 DNA reads TGTGCCAGTAGTATCTTTGGACAGGGGGACCGCTACGAGCAGTACTTC.

This chain connects TRBV11-3 to TRBJ2-3; D may be TRBD2 (6 bases). Germline V gives CDR1 SGHNT, CDR2 YENEEA. The CDR3 is 18 amino acids. The V end was cut by 3 bases, the J end by 6 bases, with 25 bases between. DNA for the CDR3: TGTGCCAGCAGCTTGTCTCAGGGCTCCAGCGCCGGGGGTGATACGCAGTATTTT. Translated: CASSLSQGSSAGGDTQYF. Supplemented by reference TRBV11-3 and TRBJ2-3, the full variable domain reads EAGVVQSPRYKIIEKKQPVAFWCNPISGHNTLYWYLQNLGQGPELLIRYENEEAVDDSQLPKDRFSAERLKGVDSTLKIQPAELGDSAVYLCASSLSQGSSAGGDTQYFGPGTRLTVL.

The chain links TRBV19 to TRBJ1-3; TRBD1 is a possible D gene (5 bases). Germline V lookup: CDR1 LNHDA, CDR2 SQIVND (reference sequence). Trimming removed 4 bases from V and 7 bases from J, with 11 bases in between. The CDR3 sequence is 13 residues long. CDR3 in amino acids: CASSTRQRNTIYF. The CDR3 DNA follows: TGTGCCAGTAGTACCAGACAGCGTAACACCATATATTTT.

The V and J genes are TRBV6-6 and TRBJ2-7, with TRBD1 matching over 12 bases. The V gene end was trimmed by 5 bases and the J gene end by 1 base; junction bases not matched to a gene: 3. Germline V gene sequence: CDR1 MNHNY, CDR2 SVGAGI (reference sequence). CDR3 length: 15 amino acids. The chain's CDR3 is CASSQGQGASYEQYF. DNA for the CDR3: TGTGCCAGCAGTCAGGGACAGGGGGCTTCCTACGAGCAGTACTTC.

A few counts support this clone. CDR3 sequence: CASSFGGPQDEQYF. Here the CDR3 DNA reads TGTGCCAGCAGTTTCGGTGGGCCCCAAGACGAGCAGTACTTC. The chain links TRBV28 to TRBJ2-7; no clear D. V lost 3 bases, J lost 5 bases, and 14 bases lay in between. CDR3 length: 14 residues. The V gene's germline CDR1 is MDHEN and CDR2 SYDVKM.

This clone was detected only once. The CDR3 DNA is TGTGCCAGCAGCGTCCGGGACTACGACATTGGGGAGCTGTTTTTT. Encoded protein: CASSVRDYDIGELFF. The chain combines TRBV9 with TRBJ2-2; 7 nucleotides match TRBD2. Germline CDR1 is SGDLS and CDR2 is YYNGEE. The CDR3 runs to 15 residues. The V gene end was trimmed by 2 bases and the J gene end by 8 bases; junction bases not matched to a gene: 9.

A few counts support this clone. The chain is built from TRBV19 and TRBJ1-5, with TRBD1 matching 7 bases. Per germline, CDR1 LNHDA and CDR2 SQIVND (reference sequence). This CDR3 is built from 17 residues. J gave up 6 bases and V 9 bases, and 20 bases lay outside the gene matches. CDR3 protein: CASRGGASLVPGQPQHF. The CDR3 DNA is TGTGCCAGCCGAGGGGGCGCCTCATTAGTACCGGGTCAGCCCCAGCATTTT.

CDR3: CASSYGASNQPQHF. The CDR3, as DNA: TGTGCCAGCAGTTACGGGGCAAGCAATCAGCCCCAGCATTTT. The chain is built from TRBV6-5 and TRBJ1-5; tentative D call: TRBD1 (5 bases). Deletions cut 2 bases from V and 1 base from J, with 6 bases between. Germline CDR1 and CDR2: MNHEY and SVGAGI. The CDR3 contains 14 residues.

This chain links TRBV5-1 with TRBJ1-2; no definite D call. The CDR3 loop spans 16 amino acids. Trimming pared 2 bases from V and 4 bases from J, leaving 18 bases between. The germline gives CDR1 SGHRS, CDR2 YFSETQ. The CDR3 reads CASSLGIMRGFYGYTF. CDR3 coding DNA: TGCGCCAGCAGCTTAGGGATTATGCGGGGATTCTATGGCTACACCTTC.

This chain joins TRBV7-2 and TRBJ1-2; 9 nucleotides align to TRBD1. Looked up from germline, CDR1 is SGHTA and CDR2 is FQGNSA. This CDR3 is built from 15 residues. The V segment lost 5 bases and the J segment 7 bases; nucleotides outside the gene matches: 11. The CDR3 protein is CASSVGLLQGAGYTF. The CDR3 nucleotides are TGTGCCAGCAGCGTTGGACTCTTACAGGGGGCTGGCTACACCTTC.

The J gene is TRBJ1-3, the V gene TRBV9; TRBD1 aligns across 8 bases. Looked up from germline, CDR1 is SGDLS and CDR2 is YYNGEE. The CDR3 spans 15 residues. Trimming at V came to 3 bases and at J to 4 bases, leaving 6 bases not matched to a gene. DNA of the CDR3: TGTGCCAGCAGCGCCCGACAGGGGATCGGAAACACCATATATTTT. It is translated as CASSARQGIGNTIYF.

V gene TRBV29-1 combines with J gene TRBJ1-1; D gene ambiguous. V was cut by 2 bases and J by 5 bases, with 9 bases left in between. Germline V gives CDR1 SQVTM, CDR2 ANQGSEA. The CDR3 is 12 residues long. The DNA for the CDR3 is TGCAGCGTTGAATTGGCGCGGACTGAAGCTTTCTTT. This sequence encodes CSVELARTEAFF. Based on the CDR3 plus reference TRBV29-1 and TRBJ1-1, the full variable domain is SAVISQKPSRDICQRGTSLTIQCQVDSQVTMMFWYRQQPGQSLTLIATANQGSEATYESGFVIDKFPISRPNLTFSTLTVSNMSPEDSSIYLCSVELARTEAFFGQGTRLTVV.

This sequence joins TRBV4-1 and TRBJ1-2; D gene unclear. Germline V lookup: CDR1 MGHRA, CDR2 YSYEKL. CDR3 length: 19 amino acids. The V and J ends lost 0 bases and 6 bases respectively, with 26 bases between them. In DNA form, the CDR3 reads TGCGCCAGCAGCCAAGAATCGCCGCGGTTCCCGTTTAGGATTAATGGCTACACCTTC. This gives the protein CASSQESPRFPFRINGYTF.

The chain is built from TRBV28 and TRBJ1-1, with D tentatively TRBD1 (5 bases). The V gene's germline CDR1 is MDHEN and CDR2 SYDVKM. V was cut by 3 bases and J by 3 bases, with 11 bases left in between. CDR3 length: 14 residues. The CDR3 spells CASSLRGGYTEAFF. CDR3 sequence (DNA): TGTGCCAGCAGTTTGAGGGGAGGGTACACTGAAGCTTTCTTT. Looking up the rest from reference TRBV28 and TRBJ1-1 gives the full variable domain: DVKVTQSSRYLVKRTGEKVFLECVQDMDHENMFWYRQDPGLGLRLIYFSYDVKMKEKGDIPEGYSVSREKKERFSLILESASTNQTSMYLCASSLRGGYTEAFFGQGTRLTVV.

The chain joins TRBV2 to TRBJ2-3, with TRBD2 identical over 8 bases. J lost 2 bases, V lost 3 bases, and 13 bases had no gene match. The CDR3 is 18 amino acids. Germline V gene lookup returns CDR1 SNHLY and CDR2 FYNNEI. This CDR3 is CASSDLSGTSSDTDTQYF. CDR3 DNA: TGTGCCAGCAGTGATTTATCGGGGACTAGTAGTGACACAGATACGCAGTATTTT. Full variable domain (outside the CDR3, taken from reference TRBV2 and TRBJ2-3): EPEVTQTPSHQVTQMGQEVILRCVPISNHLYFYWYRQILGQKVEFLVSFYNNEISEKSEIFDDQFSVERPDGSNFTLKIRSTKLEDSAMYFCASSDLSGTSSDTDTQYFGPGTRLTVL.

The chain carries TRBV5-1 and TRBJ2-7, with TRBD1 identical over 8 bases. The CDR3 length is 15 residues. With 0 bases clipped from V and 7 bases from J, the junction kept 9 bases outside the gene matches. Germline loops: CDR1 SGHRS, CDR2 YFSETQ. The CDR3 region has the DNA TGCGCCAGCAGCTTGGAGGGGACAGGCTTACGGGAGCAGTACTTC. Protein sequence: CASSLEGTGLREQYF.

This clone was seen only once. The chain uses TRBV2 and TRBJ1-2; TRBD1 is a possible D gene (5 bases). Trimming stripped 7 bases from V and 2 bases from J, with 14 bases between. CDR1 is SNHLY, CDR2 FYNNEI, per germline. There are 14 residues in the CDR3. The CDR3 loop reads CASTRMTVNYGYTF. The CDR3 region has the DNA TGTGCCAGCACAAGGATGACAGTCAACTATGGCTACACCTTC.

The chain recombines TRBV5-1 with TRBJ2-7; D ambiguous. With 4 bases removed from V and 0 bases from J, the gap between germline ends came to 8 bases. The CDR3 spans 13 residues. Germline values: CDR1 SGHRS, CDR2 YFSETQ. CDR3 coding DNA: TGCGCCAGCAGCCCGGCGGCCTCCTACGAGCAGTACTTC. It encodes CASSPAASYEQYF.

V gene TRBV5-1 combines with J gene TRBJ1-6, with D unresolved. Trimming took 0 bases from V and 10 from J, leaving 14 bases between them. Germline lookup yields CDR1 SGHRS and CDR2 YFSETQ. CDR3 length equals 15 residues. The CDR3 reads CASSLAGAVLSPLHF. In DNA, the CDR3 is TGCGCCAGCAGCTTGGCCGGTGCGGTTCTATCACCCCTCCACTTT.

The rearrangement uses TRBV18 and TRBJ1-3; TRBD1 might be the D (5 bases). V was pared by 1 base and J by 0 bases, with 10 bases between. The CDR3 sequence is 16 residues long. CDR1 and CDR2 from the germline V gene are KGHSH and LQKENI. The CDR3, as DNA: TGTGCCAGCTCACCACAGGGGCCAACCTCTGGAAACACCATATATTTT. This codes for CASSPQGPTSGNTIYF.

The V gene is TRBV18, the J gene TRBJ2-3, with 9 bases lining up with TRBD1. This CDR3 spans 17 amino acids. Germline V gives CDR1 KGHSH, CDR2 LQKENI. J was trimmed by 2 bases and V by 5 bases; bases with no gene match: 11. The CDR3: CASSTGQGTTTTDTQYF. As DNA, the CDR3 is TGTGCCAGCTCAACCGGACAGGGGACGACTACCACAGATACGCAGTATTTT.

The chain links TRBV7-9 to TRBJ1-3; no definite D call. V lost 4 bases and J 4 bases, leaving 20 bases between the germline ends. This CDR3 is built from 17 residues. Germline values: CDR1 SEHNR, CDR2 FQNEAQ (reference sequence). The CDR3 sequence: CASSSSIRGLWGNTIYF. CDR3 sequence (DNA): TGTGCCAGCAGCTCCTCGATTCGGGGATTGTGGGGAAACACCATATATTTT. Full variable domain (remainder filled in from reference TRBV7-9 and TRBJ1-3): DTGVSQNPRHKITKRGQNVTFRCDPISEHNRLYWYRQTLGQGPEFLTYFQNEAQLEKSRLLSDRFSAERPKGSFSTLEIQRTEQGDSAMYLCASSSSIRGLWGNTIYFGEGSWLTVV.

The rearrangement joins TRBV30 to TRBJ2-5; 11 bases align to TRBD2. The CDR3 is 13 residues long. With V trimmed by 7 bases and J by 5 bases, 6 bases remained unmatched. Germline CDR1 is GTSNPN and CDR2 is SVGIG (reference sequence). CDR3 protein: CAYHLAGGETQYF. In DNA form, the CDR3 reads TGTGCCTACCACTTAGCGGGGGGGGAGACCCAGTACTTC. Drawing the rest from reference TRBV30 and TRBJ2-5, the complete variable domain is SQTIHQWPATLVQPVGSPLSLECTVEGTSNPNLYWYRQAAGRGLQLLFYSVGIGQISSEVPQNLSASRPQDRQFILSSKKLLLSDSGFYLCAYHLAGGETQYFGPGTRLLVL.

V is TRBV6-5 and J is TRBJ2-1; 12 bases fit TRBD2. V gave up 7 bases and J gave up 8 bases; unmatched junction bases: 9. Germline V CDR1 and CDR2: MNHEY, SVGAGI. This CDR3 contains 15 residues. This CDR3 is CASTAWTSGTDEQFF. In DNA form, the CDR3 reads TGTGCCAGCACCGCCTGGACTAGCGGGACCGATGAGCAGTTCTTC.

V and J are TRBV4-1 and TRBJ2-2; 8 bases align to TRBD2. The CDR3 is 17 amino acids. The germline CDR1 and CDR2 sequences are MGHRA and YSYEKL. Trimming cost V 4 bases and J 2 bases; bases outside gene matches: 9. In DNA, the CDR3 is TGCGCCAGCAGCCGCGTTCGACTAGCGAGAAACACCGGGGAGCTGTTTTTT. Translating it yields CASSRVRLARNTGELFF.

This clone was found a few times. The chain is built from TRBV5-8 and TRBJ1-4; 8 bases align to TRBD1. Germline CDR1 is SGHTS and CDR2 is YDEGEE. The CDR3 is 15 amino acids. V dropped 5 bases and J dropped 3; count of bases not matched to a gene: 6. Here the CDR3 DNA reads TGTGCCAGCAGTTCCCAGGGGGCGGCTAATGAAAAACTGTTTTTT. Residues: CASSSQGAANEKLFF.